The next 26 T cell receptor beta chains were all read from a single sample in a study of CDR3 diversity in severe acne. TCRdb recomputed calls from the PCR reads with MiXCR, one row per CDR3 protein. This table has tens of thousands of distinct CDR3 sequences, under 60% appearing once. Sequencing used blood. The receptors were gathered from a male donor in good health, without acne.

This chain connects TRBV2 to TRBJ2-5, with D possibly being TRBD1 (5 bases). Trimming took off 6 bases at V and 1 base at J, with 15 bases between the two ends. Germline loops: CDR1 SNHLY, CDR2 FYNNEI. The CDR3 consists of 15 residues. The CDR3 spells CASSADRDRQETQYF. For the CDR3, the DNA is TGTGCCAGCAGCGCTGACAGAGATCGCCAAGAGACCCAGTACTTC.

The V call is TRBV2, the J call TRBJ2-7; D is possibly TRBD1 or TRBD2 (5 bases each). Germline assignment: CDR1 SNHLY and CDR2 FYNNEI. Trimming pared 6 bases from V and 2 bases from J, leaving 11 bases between. The CDR3 consists of 13 residues. CDR3 bases: TGTGCCAGCAGGGTCCGGGGCGCCTACGAGCAGTACTTC. It yields the protein CASRVRGAYEQYF.

The chain uses TRBV25-1 and TRBJ1-5, with unresolved D. V dropped 5 bases and J dropped 1 base, with 12 bases sitting between them. CDR3 length equals 15 residues. Germline loops: CDR1 MGHDK, CDR2 SYGVNS. This chain's CDR3 is CASSYEGFSNQPQHF. CDR3 nucleotides: TGTGCCAGCAGTTACGAGGGATTCAGCAATCAGCCCCAGCATTTT.

In its sample, this clonotype was seen many times. The chain has TRBV9 and TRBJ1-3; D unresolved. The germline CDR1 and CDR2 sequences are SGDLS and YYNGEE. This CDR3 comprises 15 residues. V was pared by 3 bases and J by 0 bases, with 10 bases between. This CDR3 reads CASSADIASGNTIYF. As DNA, the CDR3 is TGTGCCAGCAGCGCTGACATAGCCTCTGGAAACACCATATATTTT.

As regards this clonotype: The conserved final phenylalanine or tryptophan is absent from the CDR3, which likely points to a read error. Because the CDR3's place on the DNA is in doubt, the DNA is left out and the CDR3 is given as listed by TCRdb. This chain uses TRBV9 with TRBJ2-2; TRBD2 was called by the table and not checked on the DNA. The CDR3 length is 8 residues, termini included. Germline values: CDR1 SGDLS, CDR2 YYNGEE. CDR3 protein: CASSPSGV.

Many counts were recorded for this clonotype. The CDR3: CASSVAGGRVSRVDEQFF. As DNA, the CDR3 is TGTGCCAGCAGCGTAGCGGGCGGGAGGGTAAGTAGGGTGGATGAGCAGTTCTTC. The J gene is TRBJ2-1, the V gene TRBV9; TRBD2 matches at 9 bases. V was clipped by 0 bases and J by 8 bases; unmatched bases: 15. Looked up from germline, CDR1 is SGDLS and CDR2 is YYNGEE. The CDR3 is made up of 18 amino acids.

V gene TRBV20-1 combines with J gene TRBJ2-1; 7 bases line up with TRBD2. CDR3 length: 13 residues. The germline CDR1 and CDR2 sequences are DFQATT and SNEGSKA (reference sequence). V trimming: 5 bases; J trimming: 8 bases; junction bases outside the gene matches: 9. CDR3 residues: CSAQQGGWDEQFF. CDR3 in DNA: TGCAGTGCTCAGCAGGGAGGGTGGGATGAGCAGTTCTTC.

The chain is built from TRBV5-4 and TRBJ2-5; D remains ambiguous. There are 12 residues in the CDR3. Germline CDR1 SGHNT, CDR2 YYREEE (reference sequence). The CDR3: CASSPYQETQYF. As DNA, the CDR3 is TGTGCTAGCTCCCCCTACCAAGAGACCCAGTACTTC.

The chain uses TRBV11-1 and TRBJ1-2; no clear D. Trimming took 0 bases from V and 4 from J, leaving 9 bases between them. Germline assignment: CDR1 SGHAT and CDR2 FQDESV (reference sequence). This CDR3 region has 14 residues. The CDR3, as DNA: TGTGCCAGCAGCTTAGCGCCAGAGGTCTATGGCTACACCTTC. Encoded protein: CASSLAPEVYGYTF.

This chain links TRBV25-1 with TRBJ2-2; 9 positions match TRBD2. Germline lookup yields CDR1 MGHDK and CDR2 SYGVNS. The V segment lost 8 bases and the J segment 0 bases; nucleotides outside the gene matches: 4. CDR3 length: 15 residues. The CDR3 region is CASCSSGANTGELFF. CDR3 in DNA: TGTGCCAGCTGCTCTAGCGGGGCGAACACCGGGGAGCTGTTTTTT. The variable domain in full, completed from reference TRBV25-1 and TRBJ2-2, reads EADIYQTPRYLVIGTGKKITLECSQTMGHDKMYWYQQDPGMELHLIHYSYGVNSTEKGDLSSESTVSRIRTEHFPLTLESARPSHTSQYLCASCSSGANTGELFFGEGSRLTVL.

The chain carries TRBV7-6 and TRBJ2-3; maybe TRBD2 (7 bases). The germline V and J ends were trimmed by 8 bases and 1 base, with 10 bases remaining between them. This CDR3 region has 13 residues. From germline, CDR1 is SGHVS and CDR2 FNYEAQ. CDR3 residues: CASRGARTDTQYF. The CDR3 DNA is TGTGCCAGCCGGGGGGCTCGCACAGATACGCAGTATTTT.

This clonotype showed up just a few times. This sequence joins TRBV7-9 and TRBJ1-6; D uncertain. Trimming stripped 5 bases from V and 7 bases from J, with 6 bases between. The CDR3 consists of 12 residues. Per germline, CDR1 SEHNR and CDR2 FQNEAQ (reference sequence). The DNA for the CDR3 is TGTGCCAGCAGCCATTCGAATTCACCCCTCCACTTT. Its translation is CASSHSNSPLHF.

This clonotype was counted at least ten times. This rearrangement joins TRBV4-1 to TRBJ2-2; 12 positions match TRBD2. This CDR3 has 16 residues. With V trimmed by 6 bases and J by 0 bases, 2 bases remained unmatched. Germline assignment: CDR1 MGHRA and CDR2 YSYEKL. The CDR3 coding sequence is TGCGCCAGCAGTGGACTAGCGGGGACGAACACCGGGGAGCTGTTTTTT. It is translated as CASSGLAGTNTGELFF.

As concerns this clonotype: The germline gene is not matched at one end of the junction; a read error may be the cause. V usage is TRBV12-3 or TRBV12-4 and J usage is TRBJ2-5; TRBD1 might be the D (6 bases). This CDR3 is built from 13 residues. In DNA, the CDR3 is TGTGCCAGCAGTTTTCAGGGACAAGAGACCCGGTACTTC. Translating it yields CASSFQGQETRYF.

This clonotype appeared many times. The chain couples TRBV6-1 to TRBJ1-2, with D perhaps TRBD1 (5 bases). The CDR3 extends over 12 amino acids. Per the germline V gene, CDR1 is MNHNS and CDR2 is SASEGT. The V end lost 1 base, the J end lost 5 bases, and 5 bases lay between the germline ends. CDR3 amino acids: CASSEGQYGYTF. In DNA form, the CDR3 reads TGTGCCAGCAGTGAAGGACAGTATGGCTACACCTTC.

The gene calls are TRBV7-2 and TRBJ2-7; possibly TRBD1 or TRBD2 for D (5 bases each). The V end lost 5 bases, the J end lost 0 bases, and 11 bases lay between the germline ends. The length of the CDR3 is 14 residues. The germline V gene has CDR1 SGHTA and CDR2 FQGNSA. The CDR3 region is CASSGDGGSYEQYF. CDR3 bases: TGTGCCAGCAGCGGGGACGGTGGCTCCTACGAGCAGTACTTC.

This clonotype was recorded a few times. The chain carries TRBV2 and TRBJ2-7; D is unclear. The V gene's germline CDR1 is SNHLY and CDR2 FYNNEI. The CDR3 has 15 amino acids. Trimming left V 0 bases short and J 2 bases short, with 11 bases between. The CDR3 nucleotides are TGTGCCAGCAGTGAAGCGACGATTGGCGCCTACGAGCAGTACTTC. The encoded protein is CASSEATIGAYEQYF.

This clonotype turned up a few times. The rearrangement links TRBV25-1 to TRBJ2-5; D may be TRBD1 (5 bases). Germline V CDR1 and CDR2: MGHDK, SYGVNS. CDR3 size: 15 residues. The V end lost 5 bases, the J end lost 5 bases, and 18 bases lay between the germline ends. CDR3 in amino acids: CASSFVRGVGETQYF. As DNA, the CDR3 is TGTGCCAGCAGTTTTGTAAGGGGCGTAGGGGAGACCCAGTACTTC.

The sample holds a few counts of this clonotype. Given a much more abundant clone one base away, this may be a read error. The CDR3 ends on some other residue instead of the conserved phenylalanine or tryptophan, so this is likely a read error. CDR3 loop: CASSLGPGSNSPLHL. The CDR3 DNA reads as TGTGCCAGCAGCTTAGGTCCGGGTTCGAATTCACCCCTCCACCTT. The chain is built from TRBV11-2 and TRBJ1-6; no clear D. V dropped 1 base and J dropped 7 bases, with 11 bases sitting between them. The CDR3 extends over 15 amino acids. Germline V gene data show CDR1 as SGHAT and CDR2 as FQNNGV.

Ten or more counts support this clonotype. This rearrangement joins TRBV6-1 to TRBJ1-5; no definite D call. From germline, CDR1 is MNHNS and CDR2 SASEGT. Deletions cut 1 base from V and 3 bases from J, with 10 bases between. The CDR3 totals 15 residues. The CDR3 here is CASSEEGTSNQPQHF. The CDR3 bases are TGTGCCAGCAGTGAAGAGGGCACCTCCAATCAGCCCCAGCATTTT.

As for this clonotype: Since no conserved phenylalanine or tryptophan closes the CDR3, a read error is the likely cause. No DNA is shown, since the ends of the CDR3 on it are uncertain; the CDR3 is the one TCRdb lists. The chain has TRBV7-5 and TRBJ1-6. TRBV7-5 is an annotated pseudogene. The CDR3 is made up of 18 amino acids, end residues included. CDR3 region: CISVSEAFDGPMGSPLRS.

This clonotype was seen a handful of times. The chain is built from TRBV10-3 and TRBJ2-7, with 7 positions matching TRBD1. The CDR3 loop spans 12 amino acids. The ends lost 11 bases at V and 2 bases at J; junction bases unmatched: 6. Per the germline V gene, CDR1 is ENHRY and CDR2 is SYGVKD. The CDR3 region is CAGRTGTYEQYF. CDR3 in DNA: TGTGCCGGGCGGACAGGCACCTACGAGCAGTACTTC.

This clonotype was picked up one time. This chain uses TRBV7-9 with TRBJ1-3; D not resolved. The ends were cut back, 2 bases at V and 4 bases at J, with 12 bases in the middle. This CDR3 comprises 15 residues. Germline V lookup: CDR1 SEHNR, CDR2 FQNEAQ (reference sequence). This CDR3 is CASSLTLEDGNTIYF. CDR3 nucleotides: TGTGCCAGCAGCTTAACACTGGAAGACGGAAACACCATATATTTT.

On this clonotype itself: One base away lies a much larger clone, so this may be a sequencing read error. The CDR3 sequence: CAGSEFQDSDSGSTIYF. Here the CDR3 DNA reads TGTGCCGGCAGTGAGTTTCAGGACTCCGACTCTGGAAGCACCATATATTTT. This chain links TRBV25-1 with TRBJ1-3, with D unclear. CDR1 is MGHDK, CDR2 SYGVNS, per germline. The CDR3 totals 17 residues.

This clonotype showed up many times. The chain is built from TRBV5-5 and TRBJ2-3; TRBD2 aligns across 7 bases. Unmatched junction bases numbered 15, after V lost 2 bases and J lost 6 bases. The germline V gene has CDR1 SGHKS and CDR2 YYEKEE (reference sequence). The CDR3 is 17 residues long. CDR3 residues: CASSFLPMGGDGDTQYF. The CDR3 region has the DNA TGTGCCAGCAGCTTTCTACCAATGGGAGGGGACGGGGATACGCAGTATTTT.

This clonotype showed up many times. V and J are TRBV7-6 and TRBJ2-5; tentatively, D is TRBD2 (6 bases). Looked up from germline, CDR1 is SGHVS and CDR2 is FNYEAQ. V was cut by 4 bases and J by 4 bases, with 13 bases left in between. The length of the CDR3 is 14 residues. CDR3 in amino acids: CASSSVQGGETQYF. The DNA of the CDR3 is TGTGCCAGCAGCTCGGTCCAGGGAGGAGAGACCCAGTACTTC.